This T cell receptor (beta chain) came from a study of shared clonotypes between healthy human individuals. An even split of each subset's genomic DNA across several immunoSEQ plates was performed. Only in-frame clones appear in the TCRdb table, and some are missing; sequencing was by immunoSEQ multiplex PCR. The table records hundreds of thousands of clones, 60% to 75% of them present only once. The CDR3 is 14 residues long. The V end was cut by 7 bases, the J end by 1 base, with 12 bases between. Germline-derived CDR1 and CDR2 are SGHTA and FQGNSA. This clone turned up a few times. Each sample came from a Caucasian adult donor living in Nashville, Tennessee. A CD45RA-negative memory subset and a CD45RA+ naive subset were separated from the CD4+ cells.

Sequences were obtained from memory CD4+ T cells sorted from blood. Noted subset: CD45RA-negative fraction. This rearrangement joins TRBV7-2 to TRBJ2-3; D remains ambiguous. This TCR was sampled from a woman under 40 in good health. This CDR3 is CASTSYSRTDTQYF. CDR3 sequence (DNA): TGTGCCAGCACGTCTTACTCGCGCACAGATACGCAGTATTTT.